This T cell receptor beta chain was profiled in a study of CD8 T cells in acute hepatitis C reinfection. Whole-study results and caveats: Preferential TRBV04 and TRBV06 usage appeared in all groups and was not explained by the naive pool. About a dozen public clonotypes were found regardless of outcome.

As for time point: naive CD8 control sorted from an acute-time-point sample. TCRdb's table, derived via immunoSEQ multiplex PCR, lists solely in-frame clones and lacks some. In the table there are tens of thousands of clones, 80% to 90% of which are singletons. A remark on this clone: The target antigen is unknown.

The ends were cut back, 4 bases at V and 6 bases at J, with 18 bases in the middle. CDR3 length equals 16 residues. CDR1 and CDR2 from the germline V gene are WNHNN and SYGVQD (reference sequence). This TCR came from a woman aged 18-29 years who spontaneously cleared hepatitis C infection. This chain links TRBV10-1 with TRBJ2-2, with a tentative D call TRBD2 (5 bases). Input material: naive CD8+ T cells from PBMCs. CDR3 in DNA: TGCGCCAGCAGTGCAGGACCTCTCGGGGAAGCCGGGGAGCTGTTTTTT. The encoded protein is CASSAGPLGEAGELFF.